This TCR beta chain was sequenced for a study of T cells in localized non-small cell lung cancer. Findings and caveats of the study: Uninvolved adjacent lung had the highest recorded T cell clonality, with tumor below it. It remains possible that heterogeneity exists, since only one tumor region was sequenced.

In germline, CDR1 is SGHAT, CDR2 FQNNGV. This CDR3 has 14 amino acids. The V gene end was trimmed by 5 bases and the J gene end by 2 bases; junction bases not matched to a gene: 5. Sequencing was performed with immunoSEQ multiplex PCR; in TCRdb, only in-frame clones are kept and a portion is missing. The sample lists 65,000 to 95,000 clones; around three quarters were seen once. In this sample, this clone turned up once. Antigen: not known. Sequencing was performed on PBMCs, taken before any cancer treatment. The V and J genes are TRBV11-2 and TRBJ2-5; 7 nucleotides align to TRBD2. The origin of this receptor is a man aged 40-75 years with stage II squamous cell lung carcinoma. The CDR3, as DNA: TGTGCCAGCAGCCCCCGGACTAGTCAAGAGACCCAGTACTTC. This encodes CASSPRTSQETQYF. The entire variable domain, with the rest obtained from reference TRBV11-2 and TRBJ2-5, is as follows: EAGVAQSPRYKIIEKRQSVAFWCNPISGHATLYWYQQILGQGPKLLIQFQNNGVVDDSQLPKDRFSAERLKGVDSTLKIQPAKLEDSAVYLCASSPRTSQETQYFGPGTRLLVL.